A selection of T cell receptor beta chains follows, all from one sample in a study of blood T cell repertoires in COVID-19. Clones were sequenced by immunoSEQ multiplex PCR, and TCRdb holds only the in-frame ones, with some missing. In the table there are over 200,000 clones, approximately 84% of which are singletons. The sequencing input was peripheral blood. The receptor set was obtained from a man older than 75 with acute or convalescent COVID-19. CDR3s include the opening cysteine and the closing phenylalanine or tryptophan. D genes are given only for firm matches. The listing skips clone size in some rows; elsewhere it reads once, few, many or a size class.

CDR3: CASFWDRTSTDTQYF; DNA: TGTGCCAGCTTTTGGGACAGAACTAGCACAGATACGCAGTATTTT; D: TRBD1; V: TRBV6-6; J: TRBJ2-3; size: NA
CDR3: CASSLGAGGNTIYF; DNA: TGTGCCAGCAGCTTAGGGGCAGGTGGAAACACCATATATTTT; D: NA; V: TRBV7-2; J: TRBJ1-3; size: NA
CDR3: CASRGTSLSNEQFF; DNA: TGTGCCAGCAGAGGGACTAGCCTTTCCAATGAGCAGTTCTTC; D: TRBD2; V: TRBV27; J: TRBJ2-1; size: NA
CDR3: CASSSGLQSHGYTF; DNA: TGTGCCAGCAGCTCGGGACTGCAAAGTCATGGCTACACCTTC; D: NA; V: TRBV3-1/TRBV3-2; J: TRBJ1-2; size: NA
CDR3: CASSGSGTLNTEAFF; DNA: TGTGCCAGCTCAGGGTCCGGGACATTGAACACTGAAGCTTTCTTT; D: NA; V: TRBV18; J: TRBJ1-1; size: NA
CDR3: CASSQFIGNTIYF; DNA: TGTGCCAGCAGCCAATTTATTGGAAACACCATATATTTT; D: NA; V: TRBV3-1/TRBV3-2; J: TRBJ1-3; size: NA
CDR3: CASSDGWVGGSGANVLTF; DNA: TGTGCCAGCAGTGACGGATGGGTAGGCGGTTCTGGGGCCAACGTCCTGACTTTC; D: NA; V: TRBV6-1; J: TRBJ2-6; size: NA
CDR3: CASSFREKSYNEQFF; DNA: TGTGCCAGTAGTTTCAGGGAAAAAAGCTACAATGAGCAGTTCTTC; D: NA; V: TRBV19; J: TRBJ2-1; size: NA
CDR3: CASIRLALTDTQYF; DNA: TGTGCCAGCATCAGACTAGCGTTGACAGATACGCAGTATTTT; D: TRBD2; V: TRBV2; J: TRBJ2-3; size: once
CDR3: CAISEGREGPDLYNEQFF; DNA: TGTGCCATCAGCGAGGGGCGGGAGGGCCCCGACCTATACAATGAGCAGTTCTTC; D: TRBD2; V: TRBV10-3; J: TRBJ2-1; size: NA
CDR3: CASSAGTSGIPDTQYF; DNA: TGCGCCAGCAGCGCCGGGACTAGCGGGATCCCAGATACGCAGTATTTT; D: TRBD2; V: TRBV5-1; J: TRBJ2-3; size: NA
CDR3: CASNPFQETQYF; DNA: TGTGCCAGCAACCCGTTCCAGGAGACCCAGTACTTC; D: NA; V: TRBV9; J: TRBJ2-5; size: NA
CDR3: CASGTGEGQPQHF; DNA: TGCGCCAGCGGGACGGGGGAAGGTCAGCCCCAGCATTTT; D: NA; V: TRBV5-1; J: TRBJ1-5; size: NA
CDR3: CASSHQLGFKGPGANVLTF; DNA: TGTGCCAGCAGCCACCAGCTCGGATTTAAGGGGCCTGGGGCCAACGTCCTGACTTTC; D: NA; V: TRBV3-1/TRBV3-2; J: TRBJ2-6; size: NA
CDR3: CASSLPSYNEQFF; DNA: TGTGCCAGCAGCTTACCCAGCTACAATGAGCAGTTCTTC; D: NA; V: TRBV11-3; J: TRBJ2-1; size: NA
CDR3: CASSLVPESTDTQYF; DNA: TGCGCCAGCAGCTTGGTTCCCGAGAGCACAGATACGCAGTATTTT; D: NA; V: TRBV5-1; J: TRBJ2-3; size: NA
CDR3: CASSTAIGGTGELFF; DNA: TGTGCCAGCTCAACGGCTATAGGGGGCACCGGGGAGCTGTTTTTT; D: NA; V: TRBV18; J: TRBJ2-2; size: NA
CDR3: CASSFSSGRETQYF; DNA: TGTGCCAGCAGTTTTTCTAGCGGGAGGGAGACCCAGTACTTC; D: TRBD2; V: TRBV6-5; J: TRBJ2-5; size: NA
CDR3: CASSLHTGEPNSYEQYF; DNA: TGTGCCAGCAGCTTACATACAGGGGAACCTAACTCCTACGAGCAGTACTTC; D: TRBD1; V: TRBV7-9; J: TRBJ2-7; size: NA
CDR3: CASSPSGDYGYTF; DNA: TGTGCCAGCAGCCCCTCAGGGGACTATGGCTACACCTTC; D: NA; V: TRBV4-2; J: TRBJ1-2; size: NA
CDR3: CASSLLAGGPGTQYF; DNA: TGTGCCAGCAGTCTCCTAGCGGGAGGGCCAGGTACGCAGTATTTT; D: TRBD2; V: TRBV28; J: TRBJ2-3; size: once
CDR3: CASSPEASSQETQYF; DNA: TGTGCCAGCAGTCCCGAGGCTTCCAGCCAAGAGACCCAGTACTTC; D: NA; V: TRBV6-5; J: TRBJ2-5; size: NA
CDR3: CASSFGLRATYEQYF; DNA: TGCGCCAGCAGCTTTGGGCTCAGGGCCACCTACGAGCAGTACTTC; D: NA; V: TRBV5-1; J: TRBJ2-7; size: NA
CDR3: CASSADRTDNSPLHF; DNA: TGTGCCAGCAGCGCAGACAGGACAGATAATTCACCCCTCCACTTT; D: NA; V: TRBV7-9; J: TRBJ1-6; size: NA
CDR3: CASSLGGVETQYF; DNA: TGTGCCAGCAGCTTGGGGGGTGTAGAGACCCAGTACTTC; D: NA; V: TRBV7-3; J: TRBJ2-5; size: NA
CDR3: CASSVAKGEAGSGYNEQFF; DNA: TGTGCCAGCAGCGTAGCCAAAGGGGAGGCGGGAAGTGGCTACAATGAGCAGTTCTTC; D: NA; V: TRBV9; J: TRBJ2-1; size: NA
CDR3: CASSLGSRNEQFF; DNA: TGTGCCAGCAGTTTGGGTAGCCGCAATGAGCAGTTCTTC; D: NA; V: TRBV28; J: TRBJ2-1; size: NA
CDR3: CASSVATGPYGYTF; DNA: TGTGCCAGCAGCGTAGCTACAGGGCCCTATGGCTACACCTTC; D: NA; V: TRBV9; J: TRBJ1-2; size: NA
CDR3: CASSIQQGQALSYEQYF; DNA: TGCGCCAGCAGTATTCAACAGGGCCAGGCCCTCTCCTACGAGCAGTACTTC; D: NA; V: TRBV5-1; J: TRBJ2-7; size: NA
CDR3: CASSLVFTGERETQYF; DNA: TGTGCCAGCAGCTTAGTCTTCACAGGGGAACGGGAGACCCAGTACTTC; D: TRBD1; V: TRBV11-3; J: TRBJ2-5; size: once
CDR3: CASSAGGRNQETQYF; DNA: TGTGCCAGCAGCGCCGGGGGGCGTAACCAAGAGACCCAGTACTTC; D: NA; V: TRBV5-4; J: TRBJ2-5; size: NA
CDR3: CASSHRAEGFYGYTF; DNA: TGTGCCAGCAGCCACAGGGCTGAGGGTTTCTATGGCTACACCTTC; D: NA; V: TRBV7-2; J: TRBJ1-2; size: NA
CDR3: CASSRTSGKQFF; DNA: TGTGCCAGCAGCCGGACTTCGGGGAAGCAGTTCTTC; D: NA; V: TRBV7-9; J: TRBJ2-1; size: few
CDR3: CASSLPGDLATEAFF; DNA: TGTGCCAGCAGCCTGCCGGGGGATTTGGCCACTGAAGCTTTCTTT; D: NA; V: TRBV5-4; J: TRBJ1-1; size: NA
CDR3: CASSTGLGTSGLNEQFF; DNA: TGTGCCAGCTCAACGGGGTTGGGGACTAGCGGGTTGAATGAGCAGTTCTTC; D: TRBD2; V: TRBV18; J: TRBJ2-1; size: NA
CDR3: CASSPLAGGATDTQYF; DNA: TGTGCCAGCTCACCGTTAGCGGGAGGAGCGACAGATACGCAGTATTTT; D: TRBD2; V: TRBV18; J: TRBJ2-3; size: NA
CDR3: CASSSPGTANNQPQHF; DNA: TGTGCCAGTAGTTCCCCAGGGACAGCCAACAATCAGCCCCAGCATTTT; D: TRBD1; V: TRBV19; J: TRBJ1-5; size: NA
CDR3: CASGPEIRVRRAPEQFF; DNA: TGTGCCAGCGGACCGGAAATTAGGGTGCGGAGGGCCCCTGAGCAGTTCTTC; D: NA; V: TRBV28; J: TRBJ2-1; size: NA
CDR3: CASSQGYRGRNNEQFF; DNA: TGCGCCAGCAGCCAGGGTTACAGGGGAAGGAACAATGAGCAGTTCTTC; D: TRBD1; V: TRBV5-1; J: TRBJ2-1; size: NA
CDR3: CASRADSNTEAFF; DNA: TGTGCCAGCAGGGCGGATTCCAACACTGAAGCTTTCTTT; D: NA; V: TRBV2; J: TRBJ1-1; size: once
CDR3: CASKEPGGLSNQPQHF; DNA: TGTGCCAGCAAAGAACCAGGGGGCCTCTCCAATCAGCCCCAGCATTTT; D: TRBD1; V: TRBV28; J: TRBJ1-5; size: NA
CDR3: CASSFHRDTQYF; DNA: TGTGCCAGCAGCTTTCATCGGGATACGCAGTATTTT; D: NA; V: TRBV5-4; J: TRBJ2-3; size: once
CDR3: CASIPPDREFYEQYF; DNA: TGTGCCAGCATCCCGCCGGACAGGGAATTTTACGAGCAGTACTTC; D: TRBD1; V: TRBV6-4; J: TRBJ2-7; size: NA
CDR3: CASSIGVAYEQYF; DNA: TGTGCCAGCAGTATAGGGGTCGCCTACGAGCAGTACTTC; D: NA; V: TRBV6-5; J: TRBJ2-7; size: few
CDR3: CASSLRLAGVTDTQYF; DNA: TGTGCCAGCAGCCTTCGACTAGCGGGAGTTACAGATACGCAGTATTTT; D: TRBD2; V: TRBV5-4; J: TRBJ2-3; size: NA
CDR3: CASRLRGQDAFF; DNA: TGTGCCAGCAGACTCAGGGGACAGGACGCTTTCTTT; D: TRBD1; V: TRBV28; J: TRBJ1-1; size: NA
CDR3: CASSPDRGNSPLHF; DNA: TGTGCCAGCTCACCGGACAGGGGAAATTCACCCCTCCACTTT; D: TRBD1; V: TRBV18; J: TRBJ1-6; size: NA
CDR3: CASSRGLGGSYNEQFF; DNA: TGTGCCAGCAGTCGGGGCCTGGGGGGGTCCTACAATGAGCAGTTCTTC; D: TRBD2; V: TRBV5-4; J: TRBJ2-1; size: once
CDR3: CASSLNDRSYNEQFF; DNA: TGCGCCAGCAGCTTAAATGACAGGTCCTACAATGAGCAGTTCTTC; D: NA; V: TRBV5-1; J: TRBJ2-1; size: NA
CDR3: CASSRWTGNEQFF; DNA: TGTGCCAGCAGCCGGTGGACAGGCAATGAGCAGTTCTTC; D: TRBD1; V: TRBV7-2; J: TRBJ2-1; size: NA
CDR3: CASSQTGGNSPLHF; DNA: TGTGCCAGCAGCCAAACAGGGGGGAATTCACCCCTCCACTTT; D: TRBD1; V: TRBV14; J: TRBJ1-6; size: NA
CDR3: CASSGQGINNQPQHF; DNA: TGTGCCAGCAGTGGGCAGGGGATAAACAATCAGCCCCAGCATTTT; D: NA; V: TRBV2; J: TRBJ1-5; size: NA
CDR3: CASSPAGFSYNEQFF; DNA: TGTGCCAGCAGCCCAGCGGGATTTTCCTACAATGAGCAGTTCTTC; D: TRBD2; V: TRBV11-2; J: TRBJ2-1; size: few
CDR3: CASSASRGTSGNTIYF; DNA: TGTGCCAGCTCAGCTTCCAGGGGGACCTCTGGAAACACCATATATTTT; D: TRBD1; V: TRBV18; J: TRBJ1-3; size: NA
CDR3: CASSQNQGYEQYF; DNA: TGTGCCAGCAGCCAAAACCAGGGCTACGAGCAGTACTTC; D: NA; V: TRBV16; J: TRBJ2-7; size: NA
CDR3: CARSPYTGFENIQYF; DNA: TGTGCCAGAAGTCCCTATACCGGGTTTGAAAACATTCAGTACTTC; D: NA; V: TRBV21-1; J: TRBJ2-4; size: NA
CDR3: CASSLAGWGDGYTF; DNA: TGCGCCAGCAGCTTGGCGGGTTGGGGAGACGGCTACACCTTC; D: NA; V: TRBV5-1; J: TRBJ1-2; size: NA
CDR3: CATRGGSETQYF; DNA: TGTGCCACCAGGGGCGGGAGCGAGACCCAGTACTTC; D: TRBD2; V: TRBV24-1; J: TRBJ2-5; size: NA
CDR3: CAIGTSGSSTYNEQFF; DNA: TGTGCCATCGGGACTAGCGGGAGTAGTACCTACAATGAGCAGTTCTTC; D: TRBD2; V: TRBV10-3; J: TRBJ2-1; size: NA
CDR3: CASSLEQTGGNIQYF; DNA: TGTGCCAGCAGCTTAGAACAAACGGGAGGTAACATTCAGTACTTC; D: TRBD2; V: TRBV7-9; J: TRBJ2-4; size: NA